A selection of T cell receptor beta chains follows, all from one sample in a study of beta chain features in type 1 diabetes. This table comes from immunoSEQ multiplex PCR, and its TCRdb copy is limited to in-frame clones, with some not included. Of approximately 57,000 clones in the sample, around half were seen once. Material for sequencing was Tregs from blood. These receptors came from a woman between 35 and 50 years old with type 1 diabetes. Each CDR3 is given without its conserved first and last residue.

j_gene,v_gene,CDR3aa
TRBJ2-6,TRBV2,ASSVNRANVLT
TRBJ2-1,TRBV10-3,ATLSGVAYNEQF
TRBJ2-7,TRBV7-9,ASTPGRGSYEQY
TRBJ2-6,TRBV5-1,ASSLQAGSGANVLT
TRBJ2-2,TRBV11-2,ASSPPRGHTGELF
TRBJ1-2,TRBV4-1,ASSLFRLQGALYGYT
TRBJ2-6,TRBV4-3,ASSQEREGGISGANVLT
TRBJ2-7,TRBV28,ASIPGTSAYEQY
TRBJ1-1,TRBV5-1,ASSRRSPVTEAF
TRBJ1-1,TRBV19,ASSMYEGRTEAF
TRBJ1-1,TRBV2,ASKTGHVNTEAF
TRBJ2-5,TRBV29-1,SLLDQETQY
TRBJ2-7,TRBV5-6,ASSPSGGLFYEQY
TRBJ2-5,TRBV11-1,ASSRGNSETQY
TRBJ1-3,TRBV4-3,ASSQILGLTGNTIY
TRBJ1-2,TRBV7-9,ASATGRIMDGYT
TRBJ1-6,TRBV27,ASSGVGTGPSPLH
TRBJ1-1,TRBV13,ASREDSLGMNTEAF
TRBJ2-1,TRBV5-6,ASSRLRLAGNNEQF
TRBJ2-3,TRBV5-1,ASSEGGGTDTQY
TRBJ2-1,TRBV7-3,ASSLTSGLAFSDEQF
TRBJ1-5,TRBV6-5,ASSYLAGGGQPQH
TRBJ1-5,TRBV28,ASSLTNQPQH
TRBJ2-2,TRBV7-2,ASSLRRATGELF
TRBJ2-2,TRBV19,ASVSGLAGTGELF
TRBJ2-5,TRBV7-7,ASSPGTGGQETQY
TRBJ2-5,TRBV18,ASSPDYTRSTQY
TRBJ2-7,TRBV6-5,ASSARRDSGYEQY
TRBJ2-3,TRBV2,ASTRTGVMGDTQY
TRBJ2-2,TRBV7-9,ASSLALTPTGELF
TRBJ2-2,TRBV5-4,ASSFGQAHTGELF
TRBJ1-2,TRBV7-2,ASSLERKGGYT
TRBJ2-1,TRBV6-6,ASSYSIRYNEQF
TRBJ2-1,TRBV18,ASSPGPGLAGSSYNEQF
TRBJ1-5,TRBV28,ASSLRLTGGQPQH
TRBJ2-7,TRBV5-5,ASSLPGLVAEQY
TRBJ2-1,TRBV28,ASSSPGGRQYNEQF
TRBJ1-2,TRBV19,ASSISGTGGYT
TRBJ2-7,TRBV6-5,ASRPGGQGGHEQY
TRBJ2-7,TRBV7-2,ASSPTTGALAGARNEQY
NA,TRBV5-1,ASSYGTGYEQY
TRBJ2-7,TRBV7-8,ASRTGQGAYEQY
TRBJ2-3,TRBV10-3,AISVQGTDTQY
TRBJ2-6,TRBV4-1,ASSQDNQAFSGANVLT
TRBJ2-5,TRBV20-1,SVGFLGTQY
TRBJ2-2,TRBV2,ASSGGQGGTGELF
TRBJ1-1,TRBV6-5,ASSYGQGGAEAF
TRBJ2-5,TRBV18,ASSPRLGESKETQY
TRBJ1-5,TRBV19,ASQGLVDNQPQH
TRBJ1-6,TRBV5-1,ASSWTGLDSPLH
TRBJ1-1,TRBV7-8,ASSLADRGNTEAF